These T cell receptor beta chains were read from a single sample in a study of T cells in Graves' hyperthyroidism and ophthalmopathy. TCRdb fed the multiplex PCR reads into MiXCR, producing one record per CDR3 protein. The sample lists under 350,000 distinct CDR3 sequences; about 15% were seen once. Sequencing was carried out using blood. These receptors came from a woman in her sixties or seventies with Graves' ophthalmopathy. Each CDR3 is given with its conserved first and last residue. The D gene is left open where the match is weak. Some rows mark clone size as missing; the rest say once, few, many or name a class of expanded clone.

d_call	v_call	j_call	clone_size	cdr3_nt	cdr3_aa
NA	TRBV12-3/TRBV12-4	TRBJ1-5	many	TGTGCCAGCAGCTCCAAAAGCAATCAGCCCCAGCATTTT	CASSSKSNQPQHF
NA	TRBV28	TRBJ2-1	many	TGTGCCAGCAGTTTGCTCTCTCCTAATGAGCAGTTCTTC	CASSLLSPNEQFF
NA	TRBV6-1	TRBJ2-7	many	TGTGCCAGCAGCCCCCACGGTGGGACCCCCAGGGGTTCCTACGAGCAGTACTTC	CASSPHGGTPRGSYEQYF
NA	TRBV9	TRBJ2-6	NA	TGTGCCAGCAGCCCACACGTTTCTGGGGCCAACGTCCTGACTTTC	CASSPHVSGANVLTF
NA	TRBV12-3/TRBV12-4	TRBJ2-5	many	TGTGCCAGCAGCCCAAACTGGCAGCCTGAGACCCAGTACTTC	CASSPNWQPETQYF
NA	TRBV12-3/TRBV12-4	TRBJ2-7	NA	TGTGCCAGCAGCCGCCCCCGGGACTTCTACGAGCAGTACTTC	CASSRPRDFYEQYF
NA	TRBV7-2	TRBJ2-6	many	TGTGCCAGCAGCCCCCTTGACTCTGGGGCCAACGTCCTGACTTTC	CASSPLDSGANVLTF
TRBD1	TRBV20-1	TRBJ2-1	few	TGCAGTGCAACCGGGACAGGGATCAATGAGCAGTTCTTC	CSATGTGINEQFF
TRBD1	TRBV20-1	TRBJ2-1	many	TGCAGTGCTACGTCGGGACAGGGAAGACATGAGCAGTTCTTC	CSATSGQGRHEQFF
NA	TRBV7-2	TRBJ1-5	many	TGTGCCAGCAGCAGCTTCCAGGGAGGTACTCAGCCCCAGCATTTT	CASSSFQGGTQPQHF
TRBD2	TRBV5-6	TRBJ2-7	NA	TGTGCCAGCAGCTTGACTAGCGGGAATATGCTCTACGCGCAGTACTTC	CASSLTSGNMLYAQYF
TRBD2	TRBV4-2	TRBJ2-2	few	TGTGCCAGCAGCCACCGAGGCGGCGGGAGATCGGTCGGGGAGCTGTTTTTT	CASSHRGGGRSVGELFF
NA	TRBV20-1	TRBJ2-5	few	TGCAGTGCTAGAGATCTGAGTCGGGAGACCCAGTACTTC	CSARDLSRETQYF
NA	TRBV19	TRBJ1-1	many	TGTGCCAGTAGTATGTACACCGGGACACTGAACACTGAAGCTTTCTTT	CASSMYTGTLNTEAFF
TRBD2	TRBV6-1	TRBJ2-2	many	TGTGCCAGCAGTGTGGCGGGGAGGGTCACCGGGGAGCTGTTTTTT	CASSVAGRVTGELFF
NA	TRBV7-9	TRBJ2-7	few	TGTGCCAGCAGCGCGCGAGAGGGGCCCTACGAGCAGTACTTC	CASSAREGPYEQYF
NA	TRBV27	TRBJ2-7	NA	TGTGCCAGCAGTTTGCTTGGCCCGCTCTACGAGCAGTACTTC	CASSLLGPLYEQYF
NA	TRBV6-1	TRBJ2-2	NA	TGTGCCAGCAGTAAGCGCTATACGGGGGACACCGGGGAGCTGTTTTTT	CASSKRYTGDTGELFF
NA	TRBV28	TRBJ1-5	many	TGTGCCAGCAGTTTTTGGAGCCAGCCCCAGCATTTT	CASSFWSQPQHF
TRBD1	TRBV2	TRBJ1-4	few	TGTACCAGCAGTGGACTACAGGGGAATGAAAAACTGTTTTTT	CTSSGLQGNEKLFF
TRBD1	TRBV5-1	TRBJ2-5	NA	TGCGCCAGCAGCGAGGGACAGGCGAATTCTCAAGAGACCCAGTACTTC	CASSEGQANSQETQYF
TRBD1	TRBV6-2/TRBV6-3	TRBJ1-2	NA	TGTGCCAGCAGCCGCCGGTCGGGACAGTTTAACTATGGCTACACCTTC	CASSRRSGQFNYGYTF
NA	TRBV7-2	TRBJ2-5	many	TGTGCCAGCAGCTTAGGACTGGGCGCAGAGACCCAGTACTTC	CASSLGLGAETQYF
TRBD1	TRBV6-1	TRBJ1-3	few	TGTGCCAGCAGCCGGGACAGGGTTAGAGGAAACACCATATATTTT	CASSRDRVRGNTIYF
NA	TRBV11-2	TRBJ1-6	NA	TGTGCCAGCAGCTCACTTTCTCGCGCCGATTCACCCCTCCACTTT	CASSSLSRADSPLHF
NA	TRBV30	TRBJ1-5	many	TGTGCCTGGAGTGTACGTGGAGGAGGGAGCAATCAGCCCCAGCATTTT	CAWSVRGGGSNQPQHF
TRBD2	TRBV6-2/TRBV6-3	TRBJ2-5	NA	TGTGCCAGCAGGATCGTGACTAGCGGGGGCGGGGAGACCCAGTACTTC	CASRIVTSGGGETQYF
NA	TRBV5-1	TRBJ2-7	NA	TGCGCCAGCAGCTCAACTACAGGGCCCAACGAGCAGTACTTC	CASSSTTGPNEQYF
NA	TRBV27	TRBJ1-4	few	TGTGCCAGCAGTTTATATTTCAGTACGAGTGAAAAACTGTTTTTT	CASSLYFSTSEKLFF
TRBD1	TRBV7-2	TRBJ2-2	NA	TGTGCCAGCAGCTTAAACCCAGGGGGCAACGGGGAGCTGTTTTTT	CASSLNPGGNGELFF
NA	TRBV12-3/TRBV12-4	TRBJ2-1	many	TGTGCCAGCAGTTTATTCCCTAGTGAGCAGTTCTTC	CASSLFPSEQFF
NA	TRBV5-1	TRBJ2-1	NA	TGCGCCAGCAGTCCTAGCCTCCCGGAGGAGACCCAGTTCTTC	CASSPSLPEETQFF
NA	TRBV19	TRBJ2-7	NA	TGTGCCAGTAGTATGACCCCAGATTACGAGCAGTACTTC	CASSMTPDYEQYF
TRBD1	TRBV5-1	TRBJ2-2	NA	TGCGCCAGCAGCTTAGGGACAGGGGGCCGAGGCGGGGAGCTGTTTTTT	CASSLGTGGRGGELFF
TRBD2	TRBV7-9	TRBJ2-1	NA	TGTGCCAGCAGCCCTGGGGGGGACGAGCAGTTCTTC	CASSPGGDEQFF
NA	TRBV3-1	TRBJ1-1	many	TGTGCCAGCAGCTCACGAAGGGGTTGGACTGAAGCTTTCTTT	CASSSRRGWTEAFF
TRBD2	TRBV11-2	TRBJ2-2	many	TGTGCCAGCAGCAGGCGGGGGACTAACACCGGGGAGCTGTTTTTT	CASSRRGTNTGELFF
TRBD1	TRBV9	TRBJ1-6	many	TGTGCCAGCAGCCTTGGGGAGGGGGCGAGTAATTCACCCCTCCACTTT	CASSLGEGASNSPLHF
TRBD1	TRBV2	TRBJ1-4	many	TGTGCCAGCAGAGGGGACAGTACTTTCGAAAAACTGTTTTTT	CASRGDSTFEKLFF
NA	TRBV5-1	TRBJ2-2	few	TGCGCCAGCAGCTGGCAGGCTAACACCGGGGAGCTGTTTTTT	CASSWQANTGELFF
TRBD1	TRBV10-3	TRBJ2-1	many	TGTGCCATCAGCTCCGGGACAGGTGGTTCCTACAATGAGCAGTTCTTC	CAISSGTGGSYNEQFF
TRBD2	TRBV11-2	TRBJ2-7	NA	TGTGCCAGCAGCTTTCGGGGGGAAAGTGAGCAGTACTTC	CASSFRGESEQYF
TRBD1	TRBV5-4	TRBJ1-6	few	TGTGCCAGCAGCTTCACAGGGGGCCGATCACCCCTCCACTTT	CASSFTGGRSPLHF
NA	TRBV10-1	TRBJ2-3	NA	TGCGCCAGCAGTGAGTCGAAACATCTTACGCAGTATTTT	CASSESKHLTQYF
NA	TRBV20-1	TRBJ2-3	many	TGCAGTGCTAGAGTGGATGACGATACGCAGTATTTT	CSARVDDDTQYF
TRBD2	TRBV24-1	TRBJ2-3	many	TGTGCCACCAGTGATTTACTAGCGGGAAATACGCAGTATTTT	CATSDLLAGNTQYF
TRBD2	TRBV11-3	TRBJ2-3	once	TGTGCCAGCAGCTTGGGTAGCGGGGGGTCAGATACGCAGTATTTT	CASSLGSGGSDTQYF
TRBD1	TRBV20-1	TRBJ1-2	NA	TGCAGCGGCCGACAGGGACCCTATGGCTACACCTTC	CSGRQGPYGYTF
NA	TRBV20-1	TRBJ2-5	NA	TGCAGCCCCTGGGGGGTGGAGACCCAGTACTTC	CSPWGVETQYF
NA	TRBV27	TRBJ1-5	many	TGTGCCAGCAGTTTAGAGGCAGGGAGAAGCAATCAGCCCCAGCATTTT	CASSLEAGRSNQPQHF
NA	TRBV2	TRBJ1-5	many	TGTGCCAGCAGTGAGAGGAGGGGGGGCAATCAGCCCCAGCATTTT	CASSERRGGNQPQHF